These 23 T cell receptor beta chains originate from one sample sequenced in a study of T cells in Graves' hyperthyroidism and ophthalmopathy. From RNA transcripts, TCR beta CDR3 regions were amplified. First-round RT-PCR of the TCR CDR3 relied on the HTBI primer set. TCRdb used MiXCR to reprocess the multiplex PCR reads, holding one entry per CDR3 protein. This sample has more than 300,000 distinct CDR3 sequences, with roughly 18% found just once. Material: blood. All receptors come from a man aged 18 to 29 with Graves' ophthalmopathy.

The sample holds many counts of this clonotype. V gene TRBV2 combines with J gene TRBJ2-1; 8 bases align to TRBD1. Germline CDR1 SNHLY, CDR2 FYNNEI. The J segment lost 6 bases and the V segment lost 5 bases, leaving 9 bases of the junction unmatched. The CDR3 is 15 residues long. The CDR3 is CASSPGTGWANEQFF. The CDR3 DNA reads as TGTGCCAGCAGTCCAGGGACAGGCTGGGCCAATGAGCAGTTCTTC.

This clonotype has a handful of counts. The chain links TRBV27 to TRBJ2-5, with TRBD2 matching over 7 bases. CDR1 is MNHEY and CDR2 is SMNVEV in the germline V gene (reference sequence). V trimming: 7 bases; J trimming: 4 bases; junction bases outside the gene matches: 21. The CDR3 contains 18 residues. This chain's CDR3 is CASNRGGLRGGTRETQYF. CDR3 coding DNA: TGTGCCAGCAACCGAGGAGGTCTTCGCGGGGGAACAAGAGAGACCCAGTACTTC.

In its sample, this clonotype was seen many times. The CDR3: CASSSTGTGSEGYTF. CDR3 nucleotides: TGTGCCAGCAGTTCGACCGGGACAGGGAGTGAAGGCTACACCTTC. J is TRBJ1-2 and V is TRBV28; 9 bases align to TRBD1. This CDR3 has 15 amino acids. V lost 4 bases, J lost 8 bases, and 11 bases stayed unmatched. Per the germline V gene, CDR1 is MDHEN and CDR2 is SYDVKM.

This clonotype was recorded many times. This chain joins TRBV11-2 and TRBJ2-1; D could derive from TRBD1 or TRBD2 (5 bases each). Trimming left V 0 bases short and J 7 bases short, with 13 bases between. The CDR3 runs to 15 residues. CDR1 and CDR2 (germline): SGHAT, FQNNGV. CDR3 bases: TGTGCCAGCAGCTTAGAAGGGACGGTGTGGAATGAGCAGTTCTTC. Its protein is CASSLEGTVWNEQFF.

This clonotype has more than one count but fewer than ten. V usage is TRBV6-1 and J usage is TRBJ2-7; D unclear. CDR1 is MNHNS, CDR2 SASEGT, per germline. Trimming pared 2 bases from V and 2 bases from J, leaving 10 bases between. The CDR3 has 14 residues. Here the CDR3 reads CASSESSMAYEQYF. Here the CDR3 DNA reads TGTGCCAGCAGTGAATCATCGATGGCCTACGAGCAGTACTTC.

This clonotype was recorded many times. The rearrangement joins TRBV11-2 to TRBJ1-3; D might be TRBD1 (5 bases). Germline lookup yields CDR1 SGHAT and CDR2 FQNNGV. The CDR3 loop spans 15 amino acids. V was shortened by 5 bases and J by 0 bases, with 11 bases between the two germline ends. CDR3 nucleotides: TGTGCCAGCAGCACCCCAGGGAGCTCTGGAAACACCATATATTTT. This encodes CASSTPGSSGNTIYF.

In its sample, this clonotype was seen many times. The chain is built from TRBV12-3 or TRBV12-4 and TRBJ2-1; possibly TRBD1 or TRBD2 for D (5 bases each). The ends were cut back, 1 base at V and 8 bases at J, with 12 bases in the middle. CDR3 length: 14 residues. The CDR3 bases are TGTGCCAGCAGTTTAGACGCCCGAGGGGATGAGCAGTTCTTC. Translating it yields CASSLDARGDEQFF.

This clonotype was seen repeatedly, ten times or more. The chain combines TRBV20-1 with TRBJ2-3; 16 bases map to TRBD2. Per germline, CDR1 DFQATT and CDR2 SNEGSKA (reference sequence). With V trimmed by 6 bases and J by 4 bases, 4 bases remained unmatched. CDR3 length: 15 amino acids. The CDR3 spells CSAGTSGGAADTQYF. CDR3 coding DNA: TGCAGTGCCGGGACTAGCGGGGGGGCCGCAGATACGCAGTATTTT.

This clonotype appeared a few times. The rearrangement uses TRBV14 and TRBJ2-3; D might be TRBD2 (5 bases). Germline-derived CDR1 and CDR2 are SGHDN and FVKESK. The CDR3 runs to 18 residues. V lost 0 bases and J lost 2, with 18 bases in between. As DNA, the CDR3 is TGTGCCAGCAGCCAAGACTGGGCAGGATGGACTGCCACAGATACGCAGTATTTT. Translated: CASSQDWAGWTATDTQYF.

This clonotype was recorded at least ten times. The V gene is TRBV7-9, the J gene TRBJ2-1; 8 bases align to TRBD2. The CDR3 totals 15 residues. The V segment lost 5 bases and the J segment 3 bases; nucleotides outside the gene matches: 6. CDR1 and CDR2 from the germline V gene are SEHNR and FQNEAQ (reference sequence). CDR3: CASSAPAGGYNEQFF. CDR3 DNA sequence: TGTGCCAGCAGCGCCCCGGCGGGGGGCTACAATGAGCAGTTCTTC.

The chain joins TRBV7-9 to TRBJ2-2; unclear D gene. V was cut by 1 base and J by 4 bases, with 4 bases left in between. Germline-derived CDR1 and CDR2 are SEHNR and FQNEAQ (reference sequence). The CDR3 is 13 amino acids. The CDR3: CASSLESTGELFF. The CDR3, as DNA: TGTGCCAGCAGCTTAGAATCCACCGGGGAGCTGTTTTTT.

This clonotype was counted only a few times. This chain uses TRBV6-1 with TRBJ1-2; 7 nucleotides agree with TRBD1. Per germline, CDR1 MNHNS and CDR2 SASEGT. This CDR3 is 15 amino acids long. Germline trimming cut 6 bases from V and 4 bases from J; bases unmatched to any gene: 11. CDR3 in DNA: TGTGCCAGCAGCCAGGGGGGAACGAGTATCTATGGCTACACCTTC. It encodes CASSQGGTSIYGYTF.

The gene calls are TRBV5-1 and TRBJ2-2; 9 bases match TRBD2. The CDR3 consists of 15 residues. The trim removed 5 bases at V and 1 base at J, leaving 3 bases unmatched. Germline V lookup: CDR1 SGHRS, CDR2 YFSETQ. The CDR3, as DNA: TGCGCCAGCAGACTAGCGGGCTTGAACACCGGGGAGCTGTTTTTT. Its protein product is CASRLAGLNTGELFF.

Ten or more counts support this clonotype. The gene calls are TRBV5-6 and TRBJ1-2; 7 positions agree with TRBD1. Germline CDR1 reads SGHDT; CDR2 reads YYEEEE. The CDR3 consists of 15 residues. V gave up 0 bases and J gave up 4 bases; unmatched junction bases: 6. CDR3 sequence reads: CASSLAAGGGYGYTF. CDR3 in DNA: TGTGCCAGCAGCTTGGCGGCAGGGGGGGGCTATGGCTACACCTTC.

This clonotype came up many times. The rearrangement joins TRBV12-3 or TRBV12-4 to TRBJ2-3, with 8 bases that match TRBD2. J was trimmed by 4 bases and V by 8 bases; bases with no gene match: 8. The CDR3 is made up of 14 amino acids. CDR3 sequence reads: CASARGGGPDTQYF. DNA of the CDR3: TGTGCCAGCGCCCGAGGCGGGGGGCCAGATACGCAGTATTTT.

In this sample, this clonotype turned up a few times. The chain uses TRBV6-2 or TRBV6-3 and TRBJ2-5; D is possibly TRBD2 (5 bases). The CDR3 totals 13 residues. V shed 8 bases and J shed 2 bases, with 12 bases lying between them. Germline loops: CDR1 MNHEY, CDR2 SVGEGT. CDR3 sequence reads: CASQVDLQETQYF. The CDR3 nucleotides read TGTGCCAGCCAAGTGGACTTACAAGAGACCCAGTACTTC.

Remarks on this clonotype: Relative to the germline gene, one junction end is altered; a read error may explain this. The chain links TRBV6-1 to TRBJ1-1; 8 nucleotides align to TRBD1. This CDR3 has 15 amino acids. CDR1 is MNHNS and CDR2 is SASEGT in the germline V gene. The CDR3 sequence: CASSLDRGPNTEAFF. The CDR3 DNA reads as TGTGCCAGCAGTCTTGACAGGGGACCGAACACTGAAGCTTTCTTC.

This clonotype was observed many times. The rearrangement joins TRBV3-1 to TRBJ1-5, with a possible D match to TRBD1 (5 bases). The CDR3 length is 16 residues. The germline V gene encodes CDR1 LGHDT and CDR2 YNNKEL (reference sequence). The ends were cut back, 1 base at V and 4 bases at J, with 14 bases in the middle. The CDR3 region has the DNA TGTGCCAGCAGCCAAGGAACAGGCTCGGGGAATCAGCCCCAGCATTTT. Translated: CASSQGTGSGNQPQHF.

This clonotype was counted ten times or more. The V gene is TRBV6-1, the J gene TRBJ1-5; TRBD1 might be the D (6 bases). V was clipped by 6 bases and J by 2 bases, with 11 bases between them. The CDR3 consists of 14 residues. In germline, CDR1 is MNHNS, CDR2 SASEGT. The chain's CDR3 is CASRRQEGNQPQHF. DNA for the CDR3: TGTGCCAGCAGAAGACAGGAAGGCAATCAGCCCCAGCATTTT.

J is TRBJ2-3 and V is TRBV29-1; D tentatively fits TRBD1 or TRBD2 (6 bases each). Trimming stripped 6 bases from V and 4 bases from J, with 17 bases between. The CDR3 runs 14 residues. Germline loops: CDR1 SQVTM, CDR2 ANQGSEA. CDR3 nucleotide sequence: TGCAGCGTCCTTCGACAGGAGGGCGCAGATACGCAGTATTTT. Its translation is CSVLRQEGADTQYF.

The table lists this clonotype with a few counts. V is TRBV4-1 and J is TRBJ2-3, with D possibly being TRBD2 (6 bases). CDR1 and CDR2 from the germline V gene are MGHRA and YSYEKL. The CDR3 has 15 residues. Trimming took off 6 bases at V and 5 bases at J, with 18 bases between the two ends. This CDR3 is CASRRSGTGGDTQYF. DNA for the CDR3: TGCGCCAGCAGGCGATCCGGGACCGGGGGAGATACGCAGTATTTT.

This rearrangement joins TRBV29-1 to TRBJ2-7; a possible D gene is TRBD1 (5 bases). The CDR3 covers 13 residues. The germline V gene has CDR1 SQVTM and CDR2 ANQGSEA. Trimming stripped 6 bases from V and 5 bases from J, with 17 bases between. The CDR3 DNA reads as TGCAGCGTCCGCCCCCAGGGAATCAACGAGCAGTACTTC. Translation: CSVRPQGINEQYF.

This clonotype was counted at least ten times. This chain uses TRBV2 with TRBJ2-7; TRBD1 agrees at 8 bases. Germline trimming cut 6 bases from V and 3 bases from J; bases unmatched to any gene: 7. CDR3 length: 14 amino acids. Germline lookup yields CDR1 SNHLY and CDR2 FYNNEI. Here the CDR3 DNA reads TGTGCCAGCAGGTACGGACAGGGAGACTACGAGCAGTACTTC. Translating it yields CASRYGQGDYEQYF.